The sequence of this T cell receptor (beta chain) was determined in a study of T cell responses to AZD1222 COVID-19 vaccine (dated by TCRdb to the early 2020s). Background for the entire study: AZD1222 recipients given second doses at about 4 weeks or at about 12 weeks were pooled, since spike-specific TCR depth and breadth were not found to differ between the two schedules. A total of around 240 trial participants underwent TCR sequencing, of whom roughly 210 had received two doses of AZD1222 and approximately 26 had received two doses of the MenACWY control vaccine. Enrollment into the trials was organized by age into subgroups of 18-55, 56-69 and 70-plus years, and those subgroups contained approximately 150, 30 and 60 TCR-sequenced participants, respectively.

The time point label, read with the paper, signifies: baseline before first vaccination. The vaccinee samples were drawn from two UK trials, COV001 and COV002, one of which was a single-blind randomized controlled phase 2/3 trial testing AZD1222 (ChAdOx1 nCoV-19) in healthy adults. Trial participant PBMC samples were collected at day 0 and day 28 after the second dose for TCRbeta chain sequencing. The full study reports these points: The vaccine-associated CD4 TCRs covered the entire spike protein, and the dominant responses fell in regions 160-218 and 743-854. In the small 56-69-year group, the increase in depth fell short of significance, most likely because of low power. Conclusions about previously exposed vaccinees are limited, since just five or six AZD1222 recipients were seropositive for SARS-CoV-2 at baseline. Because no day 14 peak-response samples were available, the repertoires could be characterized only after the peak T cell response. Participants were mostly white British, with more females than males. The authors suggested clonal diversity may have been underestimated. Reportedly, almost half of the unique spike-specific TCRs recognized epitopes lying outside the regions that are mutated in the B.1.351 and B.1.1.7 variants. A significant rise in spike-specific TCR breadth and depth was observed after two AZD1222 doses relative to day 0 and relative to MenACWY recipients.

With respect to this clone: Its binding antigen is unknown. There are no base qualities to consult, and no much larger clone falls within one base.

V is cut by 3 bases and J by 7 bases, and the space between the germline ends is 16 bases. The germline V gene (reference sequence) gives CDR1 as LGHDT and CDR2 as YNNKEL. Including cysteine and phenylalanine, the CDR3 has 15 amino acids. Only the CDR3 part of the read is kept: 45 bases, read in frame from the first base. The CDR3 regions of human TCRbeta chains were analyzed by immunosequencing. Processing in the source paper ran as follows. TCRs in the repertoires were matched against a reference library of SARS-CoV-2-specific TCRs that had been generated with the MIRA antigen-specificity platform. Breadth meant the fraction of unique TCRs that were SARS-CoV-2-associated, whereas depth meant the fraction of total T cells that were SARS-CoV-2-associated. Using the MIRA data, every spike-specific TCR was mapped to the spike region that the TCR reacted to and assigned to either a CD4 or a CD8 class. Log10-transformed breadth and depth values were compared by one-way ANOVA with Sidak's multiple comparisons tests. TCRdb holds this immuneACCESS table with in-frame rearrangements only. Some clones are missing; in checked studies, unresolved V genes explain under half, and the rest has no known cause. V and J calls plus clone size are reproduced from that table; the DNA served to infer D and trimming. The sample profile shows 140,000 to 150,000 clones; roughly 92% of them were found once. The ten largest clones represent around 1.5% of the sample.

Source: peripheral blood, taken on day 0 of AZD1222 vaccination. This chain joins TRBV3-1 (or the pseudogene TRBV3-2) to TRBJ1-5; possibly the D gene is TRBD1, per 5 matching bases. The TCR originated in an adult in good health. The sequenced DNA is TGTGCCAGCAGCCACTCACAGGAATATCGACAGCCCCAGCATTTT. Protein translation: CASSHSQEYRQPQHF.